This passage covers 5 T cell receptor beta chains from one sample sequenced in a study of blood T cell repertoires in COVID-19. The repertoire was sequenced with immunoSEQ multiplex PCR; TCRdb's copy has only in-frame clones and lacks some. This sample has almost 300,000 clones; approximately 89% occur once, and the top ten carry 8.5% to 14%. The specimen was peripheral blood. The source is a woman aged 30 to 39 with COVID-19, enrolled during active disease.

This clone was seen at least ten times. The chain joins TRBV29-1 to TRBJ2-7; TRBD1 agrees at 7 bases. This CDR3 has 13 residues. The germline V gene encodes CDR1 SQVTM and CDR2 ANQGSEA. The ends lost 1 base at V and 7 bases at J; junction bases unmatched: 7. In nucleotides, the CDR3 is TGCAGCGTTGAAGGACAGGGAATGAGGGAGCAGTACTTC. Its protein product is CSVEGQGMREQYF.

V gene TRBV28 combines with J gene TRBJ2-5, with TRBD1 as a possible D gene (5 bases). The CDR3 contains 13 residues. Trimming cost V 3 bases and J 5 bases, with 10 bases left between them. The germline V gene encodes CDR1 MDHEN and CDR2 SYDVKM. The CDR3 spells CASSLVGRETQYF. The CDR3 bases are TGTGCCAGCAGTTTGGTGGGGCGGGAGACCCAGTACTTC.

This chain joins TRBV7-9 and TRBJ2-3; D perhaps matches TRBD2 (6 bases). This CDR3 is 14 amino acids long. The V gene lost 5 bases and the J gene lost 4 bases, with 13 bases spanning the gap. From germline, CDR1 is SEHNR and CDR2 FQNEAQ (reference sequence). The CDR3 protein is CASSPQTSSDTQYF. As DNA, the CDR3 is TGTGCCAGCAGCCCCCAGACTAGTTCAGATACGCAGTATTTT.

The chain links TRBV10-1 to TRBJ2-3; a possible D gene is TRBD2 (6 bases). Deletions cut 6 bases from V and 5 bases from J, with 15 bases between. CDR1 and CDR2 from the germline V gene are WNHNN and SYGVQD (reference sequence). This CDR3 has 14 amino acids. CDR3 nucleotide sequence: TGCGCCAGCAGAGCGGGTGCCTGGGGAGATACGCAGTATTTT. Amino acid sequence: CASRAGAWGDTQYF.

The gene calls are TRBV5-4 and TRBJ2-7, with TRBD2 as a possible D gene (5 bases). Germline loops: CDR1 SGHNT, CDR2 YYREEE (reference sequence). V lost 0 bases, J lost 5 bases, and 12 bases lay in between. The CDR3 sequence is 14 residues long. This CDR3 reads CASSLGSGFDEQYF. The DNA for the CDR3 is TGTGCCAGCAGCTTGGGGTCGGGATTTGACGAGCAGTACTTC. The variable domain in full, completed from reference TRBV5-4 and TRBJ2-7, reads ETGVTQSPTHLIKTRGQQVTLRCSSQSGHNTVSWYQQALGQGPQFIFQYYREEENGRGNFPPRFSGLQFPNYSSELNVNALELDDSALYLCASSLGSGFDEQYFGPGTRLTVT.